Sequencing of this T cell receptor beta chain was carried out in a study of lung T cells in sarcoidosis with Löfgren's syndrome. For the study at large: Löfgren's syndrome patients were the main repertoire analysis focus.

The V end lost 4 bases, the J end lost 5 bases, and 11 bases lay between the germline ends. Germline V gene data show CDR1 as MNHNS and CDR2 as SASEGT. The CDR3 length is 14 residues. TCRdb used MiXCR to reprocess the reads, holding one entry per CDR3 protein. The data hold under 20,000 distinct CDR3 sequences, with roughly a fifth observed a single time. By its share, this clonotype is medium-sized (0.01 to 0.1%). Its target is not known. Study-level points and caveats: Shared TRAV12-1 and TRBV2 CDR3 motifs were reported across several patients. Löfgren's syndrome patients reportedly showed greatest TRAV12-1 and TRBV2 expansion versus controls. These T cells possibly recognize a putative, unidentified sarcoidosis-associated antigen.

The rearrangement uses TRBV6-1 and TRBJ1-4; TRBD1 might be the D (5 bases). This sequence was found in a human donor with sarcoidosis (Löfgren's syndrome or another form), or a control subject (not recorded which). The sample taken for sequencing was CD4+ T cells from bronchoalveolar lavage. The CDR3 here is CASSVAGVNEKLFF. The CDR3 coding sequence is TGTGCCAGCAGTGTTGCGGGGGTGAATGAAAAACTGTTTTTT.